The 13 T cell receptor beta chains reported below all come from one sample, sequenced in a study of cytomegalovirus exposure and HLA in healthy donors. A multiplex PCR was run with 60 Vbeta primers and 13 Jbeta primers. TCRdb's table, derived via immunoSEQ multiplex PCR, lists solely in-frame clones and lacks some. The sample lists 150,000 to 200,000 clones, about four fifths seen once, with 2% to 2.5% in the top ten. The specimen sequenced was PBMCs. The origin of the receptors is a woman in her forties or fifties in good health and CMV-seronegative.

The V gene is TRBV29-1, the J gene TRBJ2-1; weak D call: TRBD2 (5 bases). Looked up from germline, CDR1 is SQVTM and CDR2 is ANQGSEA. The CDR3 spans 10 residues. The V end was cut by 7 bases, the J end by 9 bases, with 10 bases between. Here the CDR3 DNA reads TGCAGCGAGCGGACTGGTGAGCAGTTCTTC. Its translation: CSERTGEQFF.

This clone was seen just once. This rearrangement joins TRBV14 to TRBJ2-7; 9 bases are shared with TRBD1. The V gene end was trimmed by 4 bases and the J gene end by 5 bases; junction bases not matched to a gene: 3. CDR1 is SGHDN, CDR2 FVKESK, per germline. This CDR3 contains 13 residues. CDR3: CASSRQGEHEQYF. Written as DNA, the CDR3 is TGTGCCAGCAGCCGACAGGGGGAACACGAGCAGTACTTC. Full variable domain (missing parts from reference TRBV14 and TRBJ2-7): EAGVTQFPSHSVIEKGQTVTLRCDPISGHDNLYWYRRVMGKEIKFLLHFVKESKQDESGMPNNRFLAERTGGTYSTLKVQPAELEDSGVYFCASSRQGEHEQYFGPGTRLTVT.

This clone was seen a few times. This chain links TRBV6-5 with TRBJ1-5; D is possibly TRBD1 (5 bases). The CDR3 runs to 14 residues. CDR1 MNHEY and CDR2 SVGAGI come from the germline V gene. Trimming removed 6 bases at V and 1 base at J, with 10 bases between. CDR3 coding DNA: TGTGCCAGCAGCCAAACAGGAAGCAATCAGCCCCAGCATTTT. This translates into CASSQTGSNQPQHF.

The V and J genes are TRBV28 and TRBJ1-5, with a tentative D call TRBD1 (5 bases). CDR1 and CDR2 (germline): MDHEN, SYDVKM. Trimming took 7 bases from V and 8 from J, leaving 21 bases between them. The CDR3 has 15 residues. DNA of the CDR3: TGTGCCAGCACCCCAATCAGCAGGGCTACTAAGCCCCAGCATTTT. This codes for CASTPISRATKPQHF.

This chain connects TRBV7-2 to TRBJ2-1; 11 positions agree with TRBD2. CDR3 length: 17 residues. Losses at the gene ends were 6 bases for V and 9 bases for J; bases not matched to a gene: 16. In germline, CDR1 is SGHTA, CDR2 FQGNSA. CDR3 amino acids: CASSPVSALAGVGEQFF. The CDR3 coding sequence is TGTGCCAGCAGTCCAGTGAGCGCACTAGCGGGAGTGGGTGAGCAGTTCTTC.

In this sample, this clone turned up once. The chain links TRBV7-2 to TRBJ2-5, with D perhaps TRBD1 (5 bases). The J call is in doubt because the DNA end fits TRBJ2-7 better. CDR1 SGHTA and CDR2 FQGNSA come from the germline V gene. The CDR3 consists of 13 residues. CDR3: CASSLDKTYEQYF. The CDR3 coding sequence is TGTGCCAGCAGCTTGGACAAGACCTACGAGCAGTACTTC.

V and J are TRBV5-1 and TRBJ2-7, with 14 bases identical to TRBD2. The germline CDR1 and CDR2 sequences are SGHRS and YFSETQ. The CDR3 runs 16 residues. Trimming took 0 bases from V and 5 from J; bases not matched to a gene: 4. CDR3 amino acids: CASSLGGLAGGHEQYF. In nucleotides, the CDR3 is TGCGCCAGCAGCTTGGGAGGACTAGCGGGAGGCCACGAGCAGTACTTC.

The V gene is TRBV10-3, the J gene TRBJ1-1; D is undetermined. This CDR3 contains 17 residues. V lost 1 base to trimming and J lost 1 base, with 16 bases between them. The V gene's germline CDR1 is ENHRY and CDR2 SYGVKD. CDR3: CAISELAPVPTNTEAFF. As DNA, the CDR3 is TGTGCCATCAGTGAGTTAGCGCCGGTTCCTACGAACACTGAAGCTTTCTTT.

The rearrangement joins TRBV30 to TRBJ2-1, with a possible D match to TRBD2 (6 bases). V shed 4 bases and J shed 8 bases, with 18 bases lying between them. This CDR3 has 14 residues. Germline V gives CDR1 GTSNPN, CDR2 SVGIG (reference sequence). The CDR3 protein is CAWTSGLLFDEQFF. The DNA for the CDR3 is TGTGCCTGGACCTCAGGACTACTATTCGATGAGCAGTTCTTC.

This clone was seen more than once but under ten times. The J gene is TRBJ2-7, the V gene TRBV6-5, with a weak D call TRBD1 (6 bases). V was trimmed by 6 bases and J by 4 bases, leaving 16 bases between them. CDR1 MNHEY and CDR2 SVGAGI come from the germline V gene. This CDR3 is built from 14 residues. In DNA form, the CDR3 reads TGTGCCAGCAGCCGACAGGCTGCCGGTTACGAGCAGTACTTC. Translated, it gives CASSRQAAGYEQYF.

V is TRBV23-1 and J is TRBJ1-5; D unresolved. TRBV23-1 carries the ORF label, with uncertain function. V dropped 3 bases and J dropped 0 bases, with 9 bases sitting between them. The CDR3 length is 15 residues. This CDR3 reads CASSHSCDSNQPQHF. The DNA of the CDR3 is TGCGCCAGCAGTCATAGTTGCGATAGCAATCAGCCCCAGCATTTT.

This clone has just one count. This chain uses TRBV18 with TRBJ1-5; tentatively, D is TRBD1 (6 bases). The CDR3 is 14 residues long. Germline V gene lookup returns CDR1 KGHSH and CDR2 LQKENI. V lost 3 bases to trimming and J lost 5 bases, with 11 bases between them. CDR3 loop: CASSPAAGDQPQHF. Written as DNA, the CDR3 is TGTGCCAGCTCACCTGCCGCAGGGGATCAGCCCCAGCATTTT.

The chain couples TRBV5-1 to TRBJ2-5; a possible D gene is TRBD2 (5 bases). The end of the DNA is better explained by TRBJ2-7, so the J call may be wrong. The CDR3 runs 14 residues. Germline V gene lookup returns CDR1 SGHRS and CDR2 YFSETQ. The CDR3 DNA reads TGCGCCAGCAGCTTGGCGGGGTCGTACTACGAGCAGTACTTC. Protein sequence: CASSLAGSYYEQYF.